These 30 T cell receptor beta chains originate from one sample sequenced in a study of CXCR3-negative and CXCR3-positive naive CD8 T cells (dated by TCRdb to between 2018 and 2021). Beyond this particular receptor, the publication reports: Compared with CXCR3-negative naive cells, CXCR3-positive naive cells had TRB CDR3s with higher hydrophobicity (lower Kidera factor 4), lower energy, and higher strength and volume indices.

The sequencer was a NextSeq 550. The Human TCR Profiling Kit (MiLaboratory) was used to prepare UMI-labeled 5' RACE TRB cDNA libraries. TCRdb reprocessed the reads and provides one entry for every CDR3 protein sequence; no DNA is given. The sample's records list 84,000 or so distinct CDR3 sequences. Jointly, the top ten make up 0.55% to 0.8% of the sample. These TCRs' antigens remain unknown. Specimen: naive CXCR3+ CD8+ T cells from blood. Explained via the paper, the cell subset or site label denotes: CD45RO-CCR7+CD27+CD95- naive CD8+ T cells expressing CXCR3 (TNR3+). The receptors here all came from a human donor in good health. Some clones in this sample may be carry-over from other donors' samples.

The chain recombines TRBV6-4 with TRBJ2-3. Germline V gene sequence: CDR1 MRHNA, CDR2 SNTAGT. CDR3 size: 16 residues. CDR3 loop: CASSDSVQGGTDTQYF.

The genes are TRBV30 and TRBJ2-6. The CDR3 contains 12 residues. The germline V gene has CDR1 GTSNPN and CDR2 SVGIG (reference sequence). The CDR3 here is CASPVGANVLTF.

V gene TRBV18 combines with J gene TRBJ2-2. The CDR3 is 17 residues long. Germline lookup yields CDR1 KGHSH and CDR2 LQKENI. CDR3 region: CASSPREPVFGRGELFF.

The V call is TRBV5-1, the J call TRBJ2-2. The CDR3 contains 12 residues. The germline gives CDR1 SGHRS, CDR2 YFSETQ. CDR3 loop: CASSLAYGELFF. The whole variable domain, filled in from reference TRBV5-1 and TRBJ2-2, reads KAGVTQTPRYLIKTRGQQVTLSCSPISGHRSVSWYQQTPGQGLQFLFEYFSETQRNKGNFPGRFSGRQFSNSRSEMNVSTLELGDSALYLCASSLAYGELFFGEGSRLTVL.

This chain connects TRBV29-1 to TRBJ2-7. The germline CDR1 and CDR2 sequences are SQVTM and ANQGSEA. The CDR3 totals 11 residues. The CDR3 here is CSVEDSAEQYF.

V is TRBV7-9 and J is TRBJ2-7; TCRdb designates TRBD1, a call that cannot be tested without DNA. CDR3 length equals 14 residues. Germline V gene lookup returns CDR1 SEHNR and CDR2 FQNEAQ (reference sequence). The CDR3 region is CASSSDRGPYEQYF.

The chain couples TRBV5-5 to TRBJ2-7. The CDR3 has 14 residues. In germline, CDR1 is SGHKS, CDR2 YYEKEE (reference sequence). The CDR3 spells CASSLGSFGDEQYF.

V is TRBV5-1 and J is TRBJ2-5; there is no DNA to check the TCRdb D call of TRBD1. The CDR3 has 12 residues. CDR1 and CDR2 from the germline V gene are SGHRS and YFSETQ. CDR3 loop: CARDRDWETQYF.

The rearrangement links TRBV10-2 to TRBJ2-1; without DNA, the TCRdb call of TRBD1 cannot be checked. Germline-derived CDR1 and CDR2 are WSHSY and SAAADI. The CDR3 is made up of 15 amino acids. CDR3: CASSARQGMWNEQFF.

The CDR3: CASSSQQGSNQPQHF. The chain uses TRBV21-1 and TRBJ1-5; no DNA is available, so the TRBD1 call from TCRdb remains unchecked. TRBV21-1 is an annotated pseudogene. The CDR3 spans 15 residues.

The V call is TRBV29-1, the J call TRBJ2-1. Per the germline V gene, CDR1 is SQVTM and CDR2 is ANQGSEA. This CDR3 comprises 12 residues. CDR3 sequence: CSVEGSLDEQFF.

This chain links TRBV20-1 with TRBJ2-1; TCRdb names TRBD1, which stays unverified in the absence of DNA. Germline V lookup: CDR1 DFQATT, CDR2 SNEGSKA (reference sequence). The CDR3 is 15 amino acids. The CDR3 spells CSARIVGTEVHEQFF.

The chain joins TRBV28 to TRBJ1-2; the TRBD1 assignment by TCRdb is unverifiable without DNA. The V gene's germline CDR1 is MDHEN and CDR2 SYDVKM. The CDR3 is 14 amino acids. The CDR3 loop is CASSAGTGDYGYTF.

The chain uses TRBV24-1 and TRBJ2-2. The germline V gene encodes CDR1 KGHDR and CDR2 SFDVKD. The CDR3 runs 16 residues. The CDR3 region is CATSDLGHLNTGELFF.

The chain recombines TRBV15 with TRBJ1-5. Germline V gene sequence: CDR1 LNHNV, CDR2 YYDKDF (reference sequence). The CDR3 has 14 amino acids. This CDR3 reads CATSRDGINQPQHF.

This chain uses TRBV14 with TRBJ2-7. The CDR3 has 13 residues. The germline V gene has CDR1 SGHDN and CDR2 FVKESK. The CDR3 protein is CASSYGRAYEQYF.

V usage is TRBV20-1 and J usage is TRBJ2-2. Germline CDR1 reads DFQATT; CDR2 reads SNEGSKA (reference sequence). CDR3 length: 14 residues. CDR3 sequence: CSARGPWYRGELFF.

The V call is TRBV7-9, the J call TRBJ2-1; TCRdb's D call, TRBD2, is unchecked because there is no DNA. Germline assignment: CDR1 SEHNR and CDR2 FQNEAQ (reference sequence). The CDR3 consists of 14 residues. CDR3 amino acids: CAALAGGQVDEQFF.

The rearrangement uses TRBV20-1 and TRBJ2-1. This CDR3 comprises 15 residues. Germline V lookup: CDR1 DFQATT, CDR2 SNEGSKA (reference sequence). The CDR3 loop reads CSASDGGSSYNEQFF.

The chain recombines TRBV5-1 with TRBJ2-7; TCRdb lists TRBD1, though no DNA is available to test this call. Germline V gene data show CDR1 as SGHRS and CDR2 as YFSETQ. The CDR3 has 15 residues. The CDR3 spells CASSQDRQGGYEQYF.

The chain recombines TRBV14 with TRBJ2-7; TCRdb calls TRBD1, which cannot be checked without DNA. Germline V CDR1 and CDR2: SGHDN, FVKESK. The CDR3 spans 15 residues. CDR3 protein: CASSPQSRGTYEQYF.

This rearrangement joins TRBV28 to TRBJ2-7. Germline-derived CDR1 and CDR2 are MDHEN and SYDVKM. This CDR3 region has 12 residues. CDR3 loop: CASSYPTNEQYF.

The gene calls are TRBV7-8 and TRBJ1-1; absent DNA, TCRdb's TRBD1 call cannot be checked. The germline CDR1 and CDR2 sequences are SGHVS and FQNEAQ. The CDR3 length is 16 residues. The CDR3 is CASRFPGSRSGTEAFF.

The genes are TRBV7-9 and TRBJ2-1; TCRdb lists TRBD1, though no DNA is available to test this call. Germline assignment: CDR1 SEHNR and CDR2 FQNEAQ (reference sequence). The CDR3 length is 18 residues. The CDR3 region is CASSFRQGAASGKNEQFF.

The chain couples TRBV5-6 to TRBJ2-2. CDR1 and CDR2 (germline): SGHDT, YYEEEE. This CDR3 is built from 13 residues. CDR3 region: CASSLAALGELFF.

The chain is built from TRBV28 and TRBJ2-5. This CDR3 is 14 amino acids long. Germline CDR1 and CDR2: MDHEN and SYDVKM. CDR3 sequence reads: CASSPVGGEETQYF. Filled out from reference TRBV28 and TRBJ2-5, the complete variable domain reads DVKVTQSSRYLVKRTGEKVFLECVQDMDHENMFWYRQDPGLGLRLIYFSYDVKMKEKGDIPEGYSVSREKKERFSLILESASTNQTSMYLCASSPVGGEETQYFGPGTRLLVL.

V is TRBV29-1 and J is TRBJ2-2; TCRdb calls TRBD2, which cannot be checked without DNA. CDR1 is SQVTM and CDR2 is ANQGSEA in the germline V gene. This CDR3 region has 11 residues. This chain's CDR3 is CSGLEGGELFF.

V usage is TRBV29-1 and J usage is TRBJ2-1; as DNA is missing, the TRBD2 call by TCRdb cannot be tested. The CDR3 has 12 amino acids. Germline V gene data show CDR1 as SQVTM and CDR2 as ANQGSEA. CDR3 in amino acids: CSVVSGLGEQFF.

The genes are TRBV5-1 and TRBJ1-1; TCRdb picks TRBD1, but there is no DNA to check that call. Germline lookup yields CDR1 SGHRS and CDR2 YFSETQ. The CDR3 runs 14 residues. CDR3 residues: CASSLGQENTEAFF.

The rearrangement links TRBV7-8 to TRBJ2-5. This CDR3 spans 16 amino acids. Germline CDR1 reads SGHVS; CDR2 reads FQNEAQ. CDR3 sequence reads: CANADAERDGQETQYF.